This is a list of T cell receptor beta chains from one sample in a study of vaccination and CD4 T cells after COVID-19. Which antigens these TCRs recognize remains unknown. Using its own MiXCR run on the PCR reads, TCRdb lists one record per CDR3 protein. This sample carries fewer than 25,000 distinct CDR3 sequences, more than 30% of them seen once, and the ten largest clones take approximately 17%. Sequencing used CD4+ T cells from blood, cultured in vitro, obtained before SARS-CoV-2 vaccination. These receptors all come from a human donor who received a COVID-19 vaccine. Each CDR3 is given with its conserved first and last residue. The D gene is left open where the match is weak. The size field is filled for only some rows; it gives once, few, many or a size class.

d_call	j_call	v_call	clone_size	cdr3_nt	cdr3_aa
-	TRBJ2-1	TRBV5-1	-	TGCGCCAGCAGCTCCGCCGGGGGGGCGGCAGGGGGGTTAAGTGAGCAGTTCTTC	CASSSAGGAAGGLSEQFF
-	TRBJ2-7	TRBV10-3	-	TGTGCCATCAGACCGGGACTGGAGACCTACGAGCAGTACTTC	CAIRPGLETYEQYF
-	TRBJ1-3	TRBV7-2	-	TGTGCCAGCAGCTTAGAGGGCCGGACGCTAGCCGGAAACACCATATATTTT	CASSLEGRTLAGNTIYF
-	TRBJ1-1	TRBV21-1	-	TGTGCCAGCAGCAAAGTGCTATGCGAGGACAGCCCCCTTATGAACACTGAAGCTTTCTTT	CASSKVLCEDSPLMNTEAFF
-	TRBJ1-1	TRBV20-1	few	TGCAGTGCTAGAGGAGGGGGGACGGACACTGAAGCTTTCTTT	CSARGGGTDTEAFF
-	TRBJ1-5	TRBV24-1	-	TGTGCCACCAGTGAAACAGGGACCTTACCCCAGCATTTT	CATSETGTLPQHF
TRBD2	TRBJ2-5	TRBV20-1	few	TGCAGTGCGGCACTAGCGGAAGAGACCCAGTACTTC	CSAALAEETQYF
TRBD2	TRBJ2-3	TRBV20-1	-	TGCAGTGCTAGAGATTACGCGGGGGGGCCAACCTCTCGTTCAGATACGCAGTATTTT	CSARDYAGGPTSRSDTQYF
TRBD1	TRBJ1-2	TRBV5-4	-	TGTGCCAGCAGCTTGTATGAGGGGGCGGGTGGCTACACCTTC	CASSLYEGAGGYTF
TRBD1	TRBJ2-2	TRBV5-1	-	TGCGCCAGCAGCTTGGACCCGGGACAGTTCTACACCGGGGAGCTGTTTTTT	CASSLDPGQFYTGELFF
TRBD1	TRBJ2-4	TRBV29-1	-	TGCAGCGTTGGGGACAGGCGAAGGGAAAACATTCAGTACTTC	CSVGDRRRENIQYF
-	TRBJ2-5	TRBV5-1	-	TGCGCCAGCAGCTTGGGGGCCGACGGGGAGACCCAGTACTTC	CASSLGADGETQYF
-	TRBJ2-3	TRBV5-1	-	TGCGCCAGCAGAAACAGGGTCCAAGATACGCAGTATTTT	CASRNRVQDTQYF
-	TRBJ1-1	TRBV6-5	few	TGTGCCAGCAGTTATGGGGGGATCAAGTTGAACACTGAAGCTTTCTTT	CASSYGGIKLNTEAFF
-	TRBJ1-1	TRBV21-1	-	TGTGCCAGCAGCCTCACGGGACAGGCTGGGGACACTGAAGCTTTCTTT	CASSLTGQAGDTEAFF
-	TRBJ2-7	TRBV7-2	-	TGTGCCAGCAGCTCCCGGGGAGGGGGATCCTACGAGCAGTACTTC	CASSSRGGGSYEQYF
TRBD1	TRBJ1-5	TRBV24-1	-	TGTGCCACCAGTGATTCGGACAGGAGTTTGAATCAGCCCCAGCATTTT	CATSDSDRSLNQPQHF
-	TRBJ2-5	TRBV6-1	-	TGTGCCACCTCACAAAGGGGACCGACCCAGTACTTC	CATSQRGPTQYF
-	TRBJ1-6	TRBV19	few	TGTGCCAGTAGTAATAATTCACCCCTCCACTTT	CASSNNSPLHF